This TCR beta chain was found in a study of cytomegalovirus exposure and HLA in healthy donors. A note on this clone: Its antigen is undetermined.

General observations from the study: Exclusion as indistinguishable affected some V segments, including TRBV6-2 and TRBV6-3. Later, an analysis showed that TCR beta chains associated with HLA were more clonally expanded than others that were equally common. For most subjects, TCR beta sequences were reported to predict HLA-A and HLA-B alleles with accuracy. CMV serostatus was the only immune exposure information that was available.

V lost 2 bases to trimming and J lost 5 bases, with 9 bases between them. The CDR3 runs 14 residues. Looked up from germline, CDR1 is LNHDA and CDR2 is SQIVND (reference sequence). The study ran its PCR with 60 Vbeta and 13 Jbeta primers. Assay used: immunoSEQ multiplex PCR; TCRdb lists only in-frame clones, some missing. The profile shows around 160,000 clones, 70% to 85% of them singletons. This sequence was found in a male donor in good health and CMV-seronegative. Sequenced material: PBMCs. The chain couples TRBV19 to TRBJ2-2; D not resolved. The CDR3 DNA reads TGTGCCAGTAGTATAACGAGTACTACCGGGGAGCTGTTTTTT. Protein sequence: CASSITSTTGELFF. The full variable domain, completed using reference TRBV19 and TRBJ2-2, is DGGITQSPKYLFRKEGQNVTLSCEQNLNHDAMYWYRQDPGQGLRLIYYSQIVNDFQKGDIAEGYSVSREKKESFPLTVTSAQKNPTAFYLCASSITSTTGELFFGEGSRLTVL.